This section outlines one TCR beta chain sequence together with its context. No antigen is known for it. Only in-frame clones appear in the TCRdb table, and some are missing; sequencing was by immunoSEQ multiplex PCR. This table holds roughly 100,000 clones, roughly 90% found once. This entry belongs to a study of T cell responses to AZD1222 COVID-19 vaccine. As for the study in general: Second doses that came at about 4 or about 12 weeks were put together. Study results and limitations: Reportedly, nearly half of unique spike TCRs recognized epitopes outside B.1.351/B.1.1.7 mutations. Repertoire sampling occurred only after the peak T cell response. The donor group comprised mostly white British people and more females; the analysis possibly underestimated clonal diversity.

The CDR3 length is 14 residues. The germline V gene has CDR1 SGHAT and CDR2 FQNNGV. Deletions cut 1 base from V and 3 bases from J, with 7 bases between. The gene calls are TRBV11-2 and TRBJ1-5, with D hard to call. This material consisted of peripheral blood, taken on day 0 of AZD1222 vaccination. The TCR comes from an adult in good health. The CDR3 spells CASSLGQFNQPQHF. The DNA of the CDR3 is TGTGCCAGCAGCTTAGGGCAGTTCAATCAGCCCCAGCATTTT.